This entry is about one T cell receptor beta chain. Its target is not known. The CDR3 is 14 amino acids. The ends were cut back, 5 bases at V and 2 bases at J, with 14 bases in the middle. CDR1 SGHRS and CDR2 YFSETQ come from the germline V gene. The authors reverse transcribed all of the isolated RNA, so sequencing captured expressed TCRB transcripts. Profiled with immunoSEQ multiplex PCR; TCRdb holds only in-frame clones, not every one. This table has 60,000 or so clones, roughly 60% appearing once. These data are taken from a study of beta chain features in type 1 diabetes. Study-level findings and limits: Using cDNA template may skew counts toward highly expressing activated cells.

The chain combines TRBV5-1 with TRBJ2-7; D not resolved. The receptor's source is a woman aged 18-29 years in good health. Material: Tregs from blood. The CDR3 region is CASSSDLPPYEQYF. CDR3 nucleotide sequence: TGCGCCAGCAGTTCCGACTTACCCCCCTACGAGCAGTACTTC.